The clone carrying this T cell receptor beta chain has only one observation. Its target is unknown. This CDR3 is 17 amino acids long. Trimming cost V 0 bases and J 5 bases, with 21 bases left between them. Looked up from germline, CDR1 is SGHNT and CDR2 is YYREEE (reference sequence). Data came from immunoSEQ multiplex PCR; TCRdb stores just in-frame clones and leaves some out. The table has 100,000 to 150,000 clones, more than 70% seen once. The donors were part of the roughly 130-subject validation cohort, which stood apart from the roughly 700-subject first cohort. The data belong to a study of cytomegalovirus exposure and HLA in healthy donors. Across the study: The same platform as the approximately 660 first-cohort repertoires was used for the 120 or so validation repertoires, a later analysis reported.

Study-wide findings and caveats: CMV antigen specificity of a few CMV-associated chains was confirmed in vitro. Cytomegalovirus association was assigned to 150 to 200 TCR beta chains.

Sample: PBMCs. V gene TRBV5-4 combines with J gene TRBJ2-7; tentative D call: TRBD1 (5 bases). This receptor was taken from a man aged 25 to 40 in good health and CMV-seronegative. CDR3 sequence reads: CASSLVVSGPGIDEQYF. CDR3 sequence (DNA): TGTGCCAGCAGCTTGGTAGTCTCTGGCCCAGGGATCGACGAGCAGTACTTC. The full variable domain, completed using reference TRBV5-4 and TRBJ2-7, is ETGVTQSPTHLIKTRGQQVTLRCSSQSGHNTVSWYQQALGQGPQFIFQYYREEENGRGNFPPRFSGLQFPNYSSELNVNALELDDSALYLCASSLVVSGPGIDEQYFGPGTRLTVT.